Listed below are T cell receptor beta chains from one sample, sequenced in a study of beta chain features in type 1 diabetes. The repertoire was sequenced with immunoSEQ multiplex PCR; TCRdb's copy has only in-frame clones and lacks some. The table lists about 40,000 clones, roughly 49% of them singletons, with approximately 0.67% in the top ten. Sequencing was done on a sample of central memory CD4+ T cells from blood. These receptors were collected from a woman aged 18-29 years in good health. The CDR3 runs from the conserved cysteine through the conserved F or W. A D gene is named only where the DNA matches it firmly. Clone size is not always given. Where it is, it says once, few, many or a class for expanded clones.

TGTGCCAGCAGCCCCACGACAGGGGCCCACCAGCCCCAGCATTTT	CASSPTTGAHQPQHF	TRBV21-1	.	TRBJ1-5	.
TGTGCCAGTAGTTTCCGGGACAGCCCGAATCAGCCCCAGCATTTT	CASSFRDSPNQPQHF	TRBV19	TRBD1	TRBJ1-5	few
TGCGCCAGCAGCGTCGGGACAGGGGTTGAAGCTTTCTTT	CASSVGTGVEAFF	TRBV5-1	TRBD1	TRBJ1-1	.
TGTGCCAGCTCACCATTTAGCGGCTCTAGCACAGATACGCAGTATTTT	CASSPFSGSSTDTQYF	TRBV18	.	TRBJ2-3	medium-sized
TGTGCCAGCAGCGGGGGACTAGGGTCCAATGAGCAGTTCTTC	CASSGGLGSNEQFF	TRBV7-6	TRBD2	TRBJ2-1	few
TGTGCCAGCGGAGGGATCCGGGAGCAGTTCTTC	CASGGIREQFF	TRBV25-1	.	TRBJ2-1	.
TGCAGTGCTAGAAATCTGGAGACCCAGTACTTC	CSARNLETQYF	TRBV20-1	.	TRBJ2-5	.
TGTGCCAGCAGCTTTAATCCCGACAGCACTGAAGCTTTCTTT	CASSFNPDSTEAFF	TRBV7-9	.	TRBJ1-1	.
TGCGCCAGCAGCCAAGCCAGTGGTTTAGGGGAAAATGAGCAGTTCTTC	CASSQASGLGENEQFF	TRBV4-1	.	TRBJ2-1	.
TGTGCCAGCAGTTACTCGACAGGGATGTCCTACGAGCAGTACTTC	CASSYSTGMSYEQYF	TRBV6-5	TRBD1	TRBJ2-7	.
TGCGCCAGCAGCCAAGAGGTGACTAGCGGGACCGAGCAGTTCTTC	CASSQEVTSGTEQFF	TRBV4-1	TRBD2	TRBJ2-1	.
TGTGCCAGCAGTTTACGGAGCGGGATGGGGTTCAATGAGCAGTTCTTC	CASSLRSGMGFNEQFF	TRBV27	TRBD2	TRBJ2-1	.
TGTGCCAGCAGTGAAGCGCAATCCGGAGCGTTCGGCTACACCTTC	CASSEAQSGAFGYTF	TRBV6-1	.	TRBJ1-2	few
TGCAGCGTCCGGACAGGGGGCGAAAACACCATATATTTT	CSVRTGGENTIYF	TRBV29-1	TRBD1	TRBJ1-3	.
TGTGCCAGCAGCTTAGGAGCAGGGGTAGAGGATGAGCAGTTCTTC	CASSLGAGVEDEQFF	TRBV11-2	.	TRBJ2-1	.
TGCGCCAGCAGCTTGGATCAGGGAGGCGGCTACACCTTC	CASSLDQGGGYTF	TRBV5-1	.	TRBJ1-2	.
TGTGCCAGCAGGACTGAATATGGCTACACCTTC	CASRTEYGYTF	TRBV6-1	.	TRBJ1-2	few
TGCGCCAGCAGCTTTGGGACTCCCTATCAGGGTAGCTCCTACGAGCAGTACTTC	CASSFGTPYQGSSYEQYF	TRBV5-1	.	TRBJ2-7	.
TGTGCCAGCAGCTTTTCCGCAGCGGGCTCCTACAATGAGCAGTTCTTC	CASSFSAAGSYNEQFF	TRBV7-2	.	TRBJ2-1	.
TGTGCCAGCAGCTTAAACAGGGGCGCCGATACGCAGTATTTT	CASSLNRGADTQYF	TRBV7-8	TRBD1	TRBJ2-3	.
TGTGCCAGCAGTGGCCAGGGCTCTGGGGCCAACGTCCTGACTTTC	CASSGQGSGANVLTF	TRBV2	.	TRBJ2-6	few
TGCGCCAGCAGGCAGGGGGATACGCAGTATTTT	CASRQGDTQYF	TRBV10-2	.	TRBJ2-3	.
TGTGCCAGCAGCATTACGACAGGGGGGGTAGAGACCCAGTACTTC	CASSITTGGVETQYF	TRBV9	TRBD1	TRBJ2-5	once
TGTGCCAGCAGCTTGGTCAGTTCCTCCTATAATTCACCCCTCCACTTT	CASSLVSSSYNSPLHF	TRBV5-4	.	TRBJ1-6	.
TGTGCCAGCAGTTTGAGGGCTCCCTACAATGAGCAGTTCTTC	CASSLRAPYNEQFF	TRBV7-8	.	TRBJ2-1	few
TGTGCCAGCAGCTTTTCTAGGACTAGCAATGAGCAGTTCTTC	CASSFSRTSNEQFF	TRBV7-2	TRBD2	TRBJ2-1	few
TGTGCCAGCAGTACGACAGGGTCGAACACTGAAGCTTTCTTT	CASSTTGSNTEAFF	TRBV6-6	TRBD1	TRBJ1-1	.
TGTGCCAGTAGTATCGACGGACTTTATAGCAATCAGCCCCAGCATTTT	CASSIDGLYSNQPQHF	TRBV19	.	TRBJ1-5	few
TGTGCCAGCAGACGACAGGCAGGTGAGCAGTACTTC	CASRRQAGEQYF	TRBV6-1	.	TRBJ2-7	.
TGTGCCTGGAGTAAAAGTCAGAGAGGGGGCTACACCTTC	CAWSKSQRGGYTF	TRBV30	.	TRBJ1-2	few
TGTGCCAGCAGTGTACCTTGGACAGGGAGTTACGAGCAGTACTTC	CASSVPWTGSYEQYF	TRBV6-5	TRBD1	TRBJ2-7	.
TGTGCCAGCAGCTCCGGGACTAGCCTACGAGGGGATACGCAGTATTTT	CASSSGTSLRGDTQYF	TRBV7-9	TRBD2	TRBJ2-3	few
TGTGCCAGCAGCTTAGTCCCCCAGGGTAGGGGGGAGACCCAGTACTTC	CASSLVPQGRGETQYF	TRBV7-8	.	TRBJ2-5	.
TGTGCCAGCAGTGACAGGGGACGGGCTGAAGCTTTCTTT	CASSDRGRAEAFF	TRBV2	.	TRBJ1-1	.
TGTGCCAGCAGCTGGAAGGGCGGGGGGGCTTCCTACAATGAGCAGTTCTTC	CASSWKGGGASYNEQFF	TRBV7-2	TRBD2	TRBJ2-1	.
TGTGCCAGCAGCCAAGCCGTCTTCGCTAAGCAGTTCTTC	CASSQAVFAKQFF	TRBV7-3	.	TRBJ2-1	.
TGCGCCAGCAGCGCCCCGGGGGGGAACACTGAAGCTTTCTTT	CASSAPGGNTEAFF	TRBV9	.	TRBJ1-1	once
TGTGCCAGCAGAGACGGCCCACAGGGGAGGTTGACTGAAGCTTTCTTT	CASRDGPQGRLTEAFF	TRBV6-6	TRBD1	TRBJ1-1	.
TGTGCCAGCAGCGGGGGGACAGACTATGGCTACACCTTC	CASSGGTDYGYTF	TRBV5-6	TRBD1	TRBJ1-2	.
TGTGCCTGGTCCCGATCTCAGGGGGCCGGGACAGATACGCAGTATTTT	CAWSRSQGAGTDTQYF	TRBV30	TRBD1	TRBJ2-3	medium-sized
TGTGCCACCGGGGACAGGGAGAACAATCAGCCCCAGCATTTT	CATGDRENNQPQHF	TRBV6-1	TRBD1	TRBJ1-5	.
TGTGCCAGCAGTCCGGACAGCGCAGATCAGCCCCAGCATTTT	CASSPDSADQPQHF	TRBV2	.	TRBJ1-5	.